This T cell receptor beta chain was sequenced for a study of T cells in Graves' hyperthyroidism and ophthalmopathy. A roughly 9.3 ml volume of fresh peripheral blood provided the PBMCs. Authors of the study amplified TCR beta CDR3 regions from RNA transcripts. The TCR CDR3 first-round RT-PCR relied on the HTBI primer set. TCRdb re-derived calls from the multiplex PCR reads in MiXCR, one entry per CDR3 protein. The data hold 330,000 or so distinct CDR3 sequences, with approximately 18% observed a single time. Only a few counts were recorded for this clonotype. Germline CDR1 reads MNHNS; CDR2 reads SASEGT. V lost 5 bases, J lost 4 bases, and 17 bases lay in between. CDR3 length equals 15 residues.

The chain is built from TRBV6-1 and TRBJ1-2; maybe TRBD1 (6 bases). The source is a man aged 45-60 years with Graves' ophthalmopathy. Sequenced input: blood. CDR3 in DNA: TGTGCCAGCAGTTACAGTCCCAGGGGTTCCTATGGCTACACCTTC. Protein: CASSYSPRGSYGYTF.